This TCR beta chain was recovered during a study of Tregs in tolerant kidney transplant recipients. The CDR3 runs 11 residues. V lost 4 bases and J 11 bases, leaving 13 bases between the germline ends. Germline lookup yields CDR1 SGHTS and CDR2 YDEGEE. The table came from immunoSEQ multiplex PCR; TCRdb's copy has only in-frame clones and leaves some out. This table has about 94,000 clones, roughly 93% appearing once. This receptor was obtained from a human donor who received a combined kidney and bone marrow transplant. The material was CD4+ T cells from blood, obtained before the transplant. The J gene is TRBJ2-7, the V gene TRBV5-8; D is perhaps TRBD2 (5 bases). CDR3 loop: CASSLMGEEYF. DNA for the CDR3: TGTGCCAGCAGCCTTATGGGAGAGGAGTACTTC.